This T cell receptor beta chain derives from a study of CD8+CD57+ T cells in acquired aplastic anemia. Study at large: Mean yield of DNA from sorted CD4+ and CD8+ cells was roughly 3.1 ug. General study points: Patients were compared with controls for CD8+ Simpson's diversity, and no significant difference emerged.

The template used for profiling TCR beta VDJ and CDR3 was genomic DNA. TCRdb reprocessed the reads via MiXCR and lists one record per CDR3 protein. There are about 150,000 distinct CDR3 sequences in the sample; around half occur only once, and about 2.9% lies in the top ten. This clonotype was found many times. What it binds is not known. CDR1 LGHNA and CDR2 YSLEER come from the germline V gene. The CDR3 totals 15 residues. V lost 2 bases, J lost 10 bases, and 20 bases lay in between. Individuals selected for sequencing had exhibited CD8+CD57+ cell expansion on flow cytometry. With no exception, the patients had severe acquired aplastic anemia. Receipt of therapy had not occurred in any patient by the time of blood sampling.

The sample was sorted CD4+, CD8+, or CD8+CD57+ T cells (not recorded which) from PBMCs. The sequence was obtained from a human donor with aplastic anemia. This chain connects TRBV4-3 to TRBJ1-1, with unresolved D. DNA for the CDR3: TGCGCCAGCAGCCAATTTAGTTCACAGCCCGAGGGAGCTTTCTTT. Translating it yields CASSQFSSQPEGAFF.